The present entry profiles one T cell receptor (beta chain) with its context. Its specificity is unknown. This entry comes from a study of tumor-infiltrating lymphocytes in primary liver carcinoma. A constant-region primer primed TCR beta cDNA synthesis from 450 to 550 ng of total RNA. Three-round nested multiplex PCR performed with slightly modified ARM-PCR produced the TCR beta libraries. TRBV1-TRBV30 forward and Cbeta reverse primers drove the first two roughly 10-cycle rounds. One entry per CDR3 protein results from TCRdb running MiXCR on the multiplex PCR reads. The table includes under 110,000 distinct CDR3 sequences, 65% to 75% detected once. CDR3 size: 13 residues. Germline V CDR1 and CDR2: WSHSY, SAAADI. The ends were cut back, 8 bases at V and 1 base at J, with 11 bases in the middle. Notes on the study in general: Against blood, tumors held a significantly higher top-250-clone fraction (p = 0.039).

Each 20-30 mg portion of unsorted bulk tissue served as the source for co-extraction of RNA and DNA. The proportion of viable tumor cells exceeded 75% in every tumor sample. The specimen was liver tumor tissue from sampling region 2. Subset indicated: tumor region T2, inferior pole. The chain couples TRBV10-2 to TRBJ2-5; no firm D call. This TCR was sampled from a woman aged 55-70 years with primary liver carcinoma and hepatitis B virus infection. Here the CDR3 reads CASRLGAQETQYF. CDR3 in DNA: TGCGCCAGCCGTCTTGGCGCCCAAGAGACCCAGTACTTC.